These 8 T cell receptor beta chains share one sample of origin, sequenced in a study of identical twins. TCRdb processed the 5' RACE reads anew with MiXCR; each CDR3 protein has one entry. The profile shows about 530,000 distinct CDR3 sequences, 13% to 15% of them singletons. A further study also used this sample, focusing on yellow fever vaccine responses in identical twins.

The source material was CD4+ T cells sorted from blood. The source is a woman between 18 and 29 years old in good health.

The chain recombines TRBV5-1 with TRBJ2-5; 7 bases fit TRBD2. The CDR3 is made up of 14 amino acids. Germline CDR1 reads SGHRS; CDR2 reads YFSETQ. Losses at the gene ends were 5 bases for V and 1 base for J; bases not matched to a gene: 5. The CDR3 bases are TGCGCCAGCAGTAAAACGGGAGGCCAAGAGACCCAGTACTTC. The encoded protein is CASSKTGGQETQYF. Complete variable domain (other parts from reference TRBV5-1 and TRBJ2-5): KAGVTQTPRYLIKTRGQQVTLSCSPISGHRSVSWYQQTPGQGLQFLFEYFSETQRNKGNFPGRFSGRQFSNSRSEMNVSTLELGDSALYLCASSKTGGQETQYFGPGTRLLVL.

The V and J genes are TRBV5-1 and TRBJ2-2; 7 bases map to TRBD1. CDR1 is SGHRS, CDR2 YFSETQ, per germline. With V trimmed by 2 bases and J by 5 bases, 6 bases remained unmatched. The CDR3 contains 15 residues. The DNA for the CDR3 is TGCGCCAGCAGCTTTCCCGACAGGGTAACCGGGGAGCTGTTTTTT. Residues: CASSFPDRVTGELFF.

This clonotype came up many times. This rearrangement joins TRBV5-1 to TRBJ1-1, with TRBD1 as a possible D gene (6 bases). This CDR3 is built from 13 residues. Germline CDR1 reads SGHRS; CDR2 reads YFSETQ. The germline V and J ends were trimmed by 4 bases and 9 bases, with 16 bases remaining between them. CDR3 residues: CASSKAQGTQAFF. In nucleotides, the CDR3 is TGCGCCAGCAGCAAAGCCCAGGGGACACAAGCTTTCTTT.

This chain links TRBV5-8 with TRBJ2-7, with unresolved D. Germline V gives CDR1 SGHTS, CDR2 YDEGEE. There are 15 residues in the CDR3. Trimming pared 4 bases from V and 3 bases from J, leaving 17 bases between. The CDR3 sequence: CASSPGDGANYEQYF. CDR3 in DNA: TGTGCCAGCAGCCCAGGAGACGGAGCAAACTACGAGCAGTACTTC.

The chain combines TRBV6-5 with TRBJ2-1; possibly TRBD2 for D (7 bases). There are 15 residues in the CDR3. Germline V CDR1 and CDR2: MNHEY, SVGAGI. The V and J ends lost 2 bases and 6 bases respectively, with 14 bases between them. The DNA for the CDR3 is TGTGCCAGCAGTTACAGGTTAGGGGGGGTCAATGAGCAGTTCTTC. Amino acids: CASSYRLGGVNEQFF.

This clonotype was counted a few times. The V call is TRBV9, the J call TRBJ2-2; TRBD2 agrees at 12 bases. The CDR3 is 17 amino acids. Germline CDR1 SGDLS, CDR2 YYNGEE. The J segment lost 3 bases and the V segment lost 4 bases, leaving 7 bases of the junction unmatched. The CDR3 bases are TGTGCCAGCAGCCCCCGACTAGCGGGAGTGGACACCGGGGAGCTGTTTTTT. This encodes CASSPRLAGVDTGELFF.

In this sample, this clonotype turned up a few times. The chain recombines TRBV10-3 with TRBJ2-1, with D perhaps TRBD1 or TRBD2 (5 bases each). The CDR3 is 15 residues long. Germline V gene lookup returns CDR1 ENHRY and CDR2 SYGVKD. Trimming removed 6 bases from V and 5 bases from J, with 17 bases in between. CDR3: CAISPGARQNNEQFF. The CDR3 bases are TGTGCCATCAGCCCCGGGGCTAGACAGAACAATGAGCAGTTCTTC.

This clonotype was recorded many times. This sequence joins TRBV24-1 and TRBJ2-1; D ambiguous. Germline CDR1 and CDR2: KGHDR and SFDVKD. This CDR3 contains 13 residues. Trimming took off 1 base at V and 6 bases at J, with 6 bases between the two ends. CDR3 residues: CATSDFVSNEQFF. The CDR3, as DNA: TGTGCCACCAGTGATTTTGTCTCCAATGAGCAGTTCTTC.